The 23 T cell receptor beta chains given below trace back to one sample, sequenced in a study of CD8 T cells in ankylosing spondylitis. Notes on the study in general: A motif in TCR beta, a set of about 8 highly homologous variants, appeared characteristic of ankylosing spondylitis blood.

Each CDR3 protein gets one entry after TCRdb re-called the 5' RACE reads with MiXCR. The table includes about 390,000 distinct CDR3 sequences, 20% to 25% detected once. Their antigens are not known. Specimen: blood, either unsorted or a sorted T cell fraction (not recorded which). The receptors were gathered from a male donor with ankylosing spondylitis.

The chain recombines TRBV5-1 with TRBJ1-1; D might be TRBD1 (6 bases). CDR1 is SGHRS, CDR2 YFSETQ, per germline. The CDR3 is made up of 19 amino acids. V shed 3 bases and J shed 5 bases, with 29 bases lying between them. The DNA for the CDR3 is TGCGCCAGCAGCTATCTAGCCCCGGGGGGCGGGAGTGGATGGACTGAAGCTTTCTTT. Its translation is CASSYLAPGGGSGWTEAFF.

This clonotype was seen a few times. The J gene is TRBJ2-1, the V gene TRBV12-3 or TRBV12-4; D is uncertain. CDR3 length equals 12 residues. With 3 bases removed from V and 14 bases from J, the gap between germline ends came to 14 bases. The CDR3 is CASSFLAESKFF. CDR3 DNA: TGTGCCAGCAGTTTTCTGGCGGAATCCAAGTTCTTC.

This clonotype was observed a few times. This sequence joins TRBV24-1 and TRBJ1-1; tentative D call: TRBD1 (6 bases). The CDR3 loop spans 14 amino acids. Germline values: CDR1 KGHDR, CDR2 SFDVKD. Trimming removed 7 bases from V and 4 bases from J, with 15 bases in between. The CDR3 DNA reads TGTGCCACCAGGAGCGGGGGGCGGTCCACTGAAGCTTTCTTT. Translation: CATRSGGRSTEAFF.

The chain uses TRBV5-1 and TRBJ2-7; D call uncertain. Germline CDR1 and CDR2: SGHRS and YFSETQ. Trimming stripped 4 bases from V and 5 bases from J, with 22 bases between. The CDR3 runs to 16 residues. The CDR3 bases are TGCGCCAGCAGCACCCCTAAGGCGGCCGAAGTTGACGAGCAGTACTTC. Amino acids: CASSTPKAAEVDEQYF.

This clonotype turned up a few times. The chain joins TRBV20-1 to TRBJ2-3; possibly TRBD1 for D (6 bases). This CDR3 has 18 amino acids. Trimming left V 5 bases short and J 1 base short, with 25 bases between. Germline-derived CDR1 and CDR2 are DFQATT and SNEGSKA (reference sequence). The CDR3 sequence is CSASIGRGHSWGTDTQYF. CDR3 sequence (DNA): TGCAGTGCTTCAATTGGACGGGGACACTCCTGGGGCACAGATACGCAGTATTTT.

This chain joins TRBV11-2 and TRBJ2-2; 9 nucleotides align to TRBD2. The germline V gene has CDR1 SGHAT and CDR2 FQNNGV. This CDR3 has 16 amino acids. Trimming cost V 1 base and J 7 bases; bases outside gene matches: 7. DNA for the CDR3: TGTGCCAGCAGCTTAGGTGCGGGAGGGCCCGTCGGGGAGCTGTTTTTT. As protein: CASSLGAGGPVGELFF. Full variable domain (rest looked up from reference TRBV11-2 and TRBJ2-2): EAGVAQSPRYKIIEKRQSVAFWCNPISGHATLYWYQQILGQGPKLLIQFQNNGVVDDSQLPKDRFSAERLKGVDSTLKIQPAKLEDSAVYLCASSLGAGGPVGELFFGEGSRLTVL.

J is TRBJ2-2 and V is TRBV5-1, with no clear D. The CDR3 covers 16 residues. V lost 4 bases, J lost 0 bases, and 13 bases lay in between. Germline CDR1 reads SGHRS; CDR2 reads YFSETQ. The DNA for the CDR3 is TGCGCCAGCAGCCCTACAGTGATAACGAACACCGGGGAGCTGTTTTTT. This gives the protein CASSPTVITNTGELFF.

This chain uses TRBV25-1 with TRBJ2-5; D call uncertain. CDR1 is MGHDK and CDR2 is SYGVNS in the germline V gene. The CDR3 is 13 amino acids. V shed 4 bases and J shed 3 bases, with 9 bases lying between them. In DNA, the CDR3 is TGTGCCAGCAGTGTAGCCGGAAAAGAGACCCAGTACTTC. Its translation: CASSVAGKETQYF.

The rearrangement links TRBV10-3 to TRBJ2-7; the match to TRBD1 covers 7 bases. The CDR3 length is 14 residues. CDR1 is ENHRY, CDR2 SYGVKD, per germline. V was clipped by 7 bases and J by 4 bases; unmatched bases: 10. The CDR3 DNA follows: TGTGCCATCACCGCCGGGACAGAGATTTACGAGCAGTACTTC. The encoded protein is CAITAGTEIYEQYF.

This clonotype turned up a few times. This rearrangement joins TRBV20-1 to TRBJ1-1; TRBD1 agrees at 7 bases. J was trimmed by 3 bases and V by 3 bases; bases with no gene match: 7. CDR3 length: 14 amino acids. CDR1 and CDR2 (germline): DFQATT, SNEGSKA (reference sequence). The CDR3 DNA is TGCAGTGCTAGGAGGTCAGGGGGTTACACTGAAGCTTTCTTT. Translated, it gives CSARRSGGYTEAFF.

This clonotype showed up just a few times. Because the CDR3's place on the DNA is in doubt, the DNA is left out and the CDR3 is given as listed by TCRdb. V is TRBV4-1 and J is TRBJ1-1; TRBD1, the table's D call, lacks a check against the DNA. The CDR3 comprises 15 residues, both ends counted. Germline V gene sequence: CDR1 MGHRA, CDR2 YSYEKL. CDR3 loop: CASSQGAAPVSEAFF.

This chain connects TRBV15 to TRBJ1-1, with TRBD1 as a possible D gene (5 bases). Trimming stripped 8 bases from V and 1 base from J, with 11 bases between. The length of the CDR3 is 13 residues. Germline loops: CDR1 LNHNV, CDR2 YYDKDF (reference sequence). CDR3 nucleotide sequence: TGTGCCACCTCCCAGGGAGGGAACACTGAAGCTTTCTTT. It is translated as CATSQGGNTEAFF.

This clonotype has more than one count but fewer than ten. This chain joins TRBV12-3 or TRBV12-4 and TRBJ2-7; 11 bases match TRBD1. V dropped 2 bases and J dropped 5; count of bases not matched to a gene: 11. The CDR3 is 17 residues long. As DNA, the CDR3 is TGTGCCAGCAGTTTATTCGGTGGACAGGGGGCGAATCACGAGCAGTACTTC. Encoded protein: CASSLFGGQGANHEQYF.

The sample holds a few counts of this clonotype. This chain connects TRBV11-3 to TRBJ2-3; TRBD1 might be the D (5 bases). Germline V gene data show CDR1 as SGHNT and CDR2 as YENEEA. CDR3 length equals 17 residues. The V and J ends lost 5 bases and 0 bases respectively, with 18 bases between them. In DNA form, the CDR3 reads TGTGCCAGCAGCCCCAGAACAACAGGAATGAGCACAGATACGCAGTATTTT. Its translation is CASSPRTTGMSTDTQYF.

The rearrangement links TRBV12-3 or TRBV12-4 to TRBJ1-5, with no clear D. The CDR3 is 15 residues long. The V end lost 1 base, the J end lost 1 base, and 8 bases lay between the germline ends. The CDR3: CASSLVSDSNQPQHF. As DNA, the CDR3 is TGTGCCAGCAGTTTAGTTTCGGACAGCAATCAGCCCCAGCATTTT.

The V gene is TRBV10-1, the J gene TRBJ2-1; perhaps TRBD1 as D (5 bases). This CDR3 comprises 15 residues. Germline-derived CDR1 and CDR2 are WNHNN and SYGVQD (reference sequence). Trimming removed 3 bases at V and 2 bases at J, with 11 bases between. The CDR3 nucleotides are TGCGCCAGCAGTGATCAGGGCTTCGCCTACAATGAGCAGTTCTTC. This translates into CASSDQGFAYNEQFF.

A few counts support this clonotype. The chain uses TRBV29-1 and TRBJ1-5; D may be TRBD1 (5 bases). The V end lost 6 bases, the J end lost 5 bases, and 14 bases lay between the germline ends. The germline V gene encodes CDR1 SQVTM and CDR2 ANQGSEA. This CDR3 comprises 13 residues. The CDR3 protein is CSVRDELYQPQHF. The CDR3 DNA reads TGCAGCGTCCGGGACGAACTATATCAGCCCCAGCATTTT.

This clonotype has only a few counts. The chain carries TRBV30 and TRBJ1-6; TRBD1 aligns across 8 bases. Germline V CDR1 and CDR2: GTSNPN, SVGIG (reference sequence). The CDR3 length is 14 residues. V lost 4 bases, J lost 6 bases, and 5 bases stayed unmatched. The CDR3 DNA reads as TGTGCCTGGACTTCGGGACAGGTTAATTCACCCCTCCACTTT. It is translated as CAWTSGQVNSPLHF.

The chain has TRBV20-1 and TRBJ2-7, with 8 bases matching TRBD2. V was pared by 3 bases and J by 3 bases, with 7 bases of the junction left unmatched. This CDR3 has 14 amino acids. Per the germline V gene, CDR1 is DFQATT and CDR2 is SNEGSKA (reference sequence). CDR3: CSASVLAGGYEQYF. As DNA, the CDR3 is TGCAGTGCTAGCGTCCTAGCGGGTGGCTACGAGCAGTACTTC.

This clonotype has at least ten counts. The gene calls are TRBV7-3 and TRBJ2-2; no firm D call. Between the trimmed V and J ends, which lost 2 bases and 0 bases, there was a span of 7 bases. The CDR3 runs 15 residues. The V gene's germline CDR1 is SGHTA and CDR2 FQGTGA. The CDR3 reads CASSLLDANTGELFF. The CDR3 coding sequence is TGTGCCAGCAGCTTATTGGACGCGAACACCGGGGAGCTGTTTTTT.

The rearrangement links TRBV4-1 to TRBJ2-3, with TRBD2 matching 12 bases. The CDR3 is 18 residues long. V was clipped by 4 bases and J by 5 bases; unmatched bases: 13. The V gene's germline CDR1 is MGHRA and CDR2 YSYEKL. The CDR3 here is CASSLESTSGRFEDTQYF. Here the CDR3 DNA reads TGCGCCAGCAGCCTTGAAAGTACTAGCGGGAGGTTTGAAGATACGCAGTATTTT.

This clonotype was observed a few times. The CDR3 here is CASSITGGRSTDTQYF. Here the CDR3 DNA reads TGCGCCAGCTCGATAACAGGGGGGAGGAGCACAGATACGCAGTATTTT. The chain combines TRBV5-1 with TRBJ2-3; TRBD1 matches at 8 bases. The CDR3 totals 16 residues. Losses at the gene ends were 7 bases for V and 0 bases for J; bases not matched to a gene: 10. The V gene's germline CDR1 is SGHRS and CDR2 YFSETQ.

The gene calls are TRBV7-2 and TRBJ2-1, with D possibly being TRBD2 (6 bases). In germline, CDR1 is SGHTA, CDR2 FQGNSA. Trimming shortened V by 5 bases and J by 0 bases, and 11 bases separated the two germline ends. This CDR3 has 15 residues. CDR3: CASSGGTLSYNEQFF. The CDR3 bases are TGTGCCAGCAGCGGCGGGACCCTCTCCTACAATGAGCAGTTCTTC. Full variable domain (remainder filled in from reference TRBV7-2 and TRBJ2-1): GAGVSQSPSNKVTEKGKDVELRCDPISGHTALYWYRQSLGQGLEFLIYFQGNSAPDKSGLPSDRFSAERTGGSVSTLTIQRTQQEDSAVYLCASSGGTLSYNEQFFGPGTRLTVL.